A selection of T cell receptor beta chains follows, all from one sample in a study of blood T cell repertoires in COVID-19. Sequencing was performed with immunoSEQ multiplex PCR; in TCRdb, only in-frame clones are kept and a portion is missing. Among about 79,000 clones listed, approximately 90% were seen once. Sequenced: peripheral blood. All receptors come from a man aged 65 to 79 with active or convalescent COVID-19. Both conserved end residues are part of each CDR3. Fields, in order: J gene, D gene, CDR3 length, clone size, V gene, CDR3 protein, CDR3 DNA. The D gene is left open where the match is weak. A clone size is listed for some rows: how often the clone was seen (once, few, many), or a class if it is expanded.

TRBJ2-7 - 14 - TRBV5-1 CASGRGRELNEQYF TGCGCCAGCGGCCGGGGGCGGGAGCTGAACGAGCAGTACTTC
TRBJ1-4 - 18 - TRBV5-6 CASSSRQALGVKEEKLFF TGTGCCAGCAGCTCTAGACAGGCCTTAGGAGTAAAGGAGGAAAAACTGTTTTTT
TRBJ1-5 TRBD1 14 - TRBV28 CASSPTGARQPQHF TGTGCCAGCAGTCCTACAGGGGCGCGTCAGCCCCAGCATTTT
TRBJ2-1 TRBD2 14 - TRBV3-1/TRBV3-2 CASSLLANKGEQFF TGTGCCAGCAGCTTACTAGCGAACAAGGGTGAGCAGTTCTTC
TRBJ1-5 - 17 - TRBV5-5 CASSSGQGGVADQPQHF TGTGCCAGCAGCAGCGGCCAGGGCGGGGTAGCGGATCAGCCCCAGCATTTT
TRBJ2-1 TRBD2 13 - TRBV5-8 CASSLAYGRGQFF TGTGCCAGCAGCTTGGCCTACGGGAGGGGGCAGTTCTTC
TRBJ2-2 TRBD2 16 - TRBV7-9 CASSLKQAGITGELFF TGTGCCAGCAGCCTGAAACAAGCGGGAATCACCGGGGAGCTGTTTTTT
TRBJ1-6 - 13 - TRBV30 CAWSVTYNSPLHF TGTGCCTGGTCGGTAACCTATAATTCACCCCTCCACTTT
TRBJ1-4 TRBD1 16 - TRBV28 CASSISGPTGRYGLFF TGTGCCAGCAGTATCTCGGGGCCGACAGGGCGTTATGGACTGTTTTTT
TRBJ1-1 - 14 - TRBV7-9 CASSLGQLNTEAFF TGTGCCAGCAGCTTAGGACAGCTGAACACTGAAGCTTTCTTT
TRBJ1-1 - 15 - TRBV19 CASSIYSYFDTEAFF TGTGCCAGTAGTATTTACAGTTATTTCGACACTGAAGCTTTCTTT
TRBJ1-4 TRBD1 14 - TRBV19 CASSRDRGDEKLFF TGTGCCAGTAGTAGGGACAGGGGGGACGAAAAACTGTTTTTT
TRBJ1-1 - 13 - TRBV11-2 CASSFISNTEAFF TGTGCCAGCAGCTTTATTTCCAACACTGAAGCTTTCTTT
TRBJ2-2 TRBD2 19 - TRBV29-1 CSVEDAVGSGRANTGELFF TGCAGCGTTGAAGATGCGGTTGGTAGCGGGAGGGCGAACACCGGGGAGCTGTTTTTT
TRBJ2-5 TRBD1 14 once TRBV7-2 CASSPGTAQETQYF TGTGCCAGCAGCCCCGGGACAGCCCAAGAGACCCAGTACTTC
TRBJ2-3 - 16 - TRBV3-1/TRBV3-2 CASSQDSAAGTDTQYF TGTGCCAGCAGCCAAGATTCCGCCGCCGGGACAGATACGCAGTATTTT
TRBJ1-3 - 18 - TRBV19 CASSLISRETFSGNTIYF TGTGCCAGTAGTCTTATCTCGAGGGAAACATTCTCTGGAAACACCATATATTTT
TRBJ2-7 TRBD1 15 few TRBV5-4 CASSSTNRGPYEQYF TGTGCCAGCAGCTCAACTAACAGGGGGCCCTACGAGCAGTACTTC
TRBJ1-6 - 15 - TRBV30 CAWSLTHGGGSPLHF TGTGCCTGGAGTTTAACGCACGGAGGAGGTTCACCCCTCCACTTT
TRBJ2-3 TRBD2 16 - TRBV15 CATSRRSGAGQDTQYF TGTGCCACCAGCAGACGGAGCGGGGCCGGGCAAGATACGCAGTATTTT
TRBJ2-7 - 17 - TRBV23-1 CASRKAPGEGSSYEQYF TGCGCCAGCCGAAAAGCCCCAGGGGAGGGGAGCTCCTACGAGCAGTACTTC
TRBJ1-1 TRBD1 12 - TRBV6-5 CASSHRTGTAFF TGTGCCAGCAGCCATAGGACAGGGACGGCTTTCTTT
TRBJ2-5 TRBD2 17 - TRBV5-1 CASSLAPGGVGFETQYF TGCGCCAGCAGCTTGGCCCCGGGGGGGGTTGGATTTGAGACCCAGTACTTC
TRBJ2-1 TRBD2 16 - TRBV11-1 CASSFPAGGSYNEQFF TGTGCCAGCAGCTTTCCAGCGGGAGGTTCCTACAATGAGCAGTTCTTC
TRBJ2-2 - 14 few TRBV5-1 CASSPDFGPGELFF TGCGCCAGCAGCCCGGACTTTGGGCCCGGGGAGCTGTTTTTT
TRBJ1-5 TRBD1 15 - TRBV30 CAWSVQGQGNQPQHF TGTGCCTGGAGTGTACAGGGACAGGGGAATCAGCCCCAGCATTTT
TRBJ2-1 - 14 - TRBV24-1 CATSDLGGENEQFF TGTGCCACCAGTGATTTAGGCGGAGAGAATGAGCAGTTCTTC
TRBJ1-6 TRBD1 15 - TRBV9 CASSEGTAYNSPLHF TGTGCCAGCAGCGAGGGGACAGCCTATAATTCACCCCTCCACTTT
TRBJ1-5 - 15 - TRBV4-1 CASSQGRTGNQPQHF TGCGCCAGCAGCCAAGGTCGGACTGGGAATCAGCCCCAGCATTTT
TRBJ1-2 - 16 - TRBV4-2 CASSQPGQFNNYGYTF TGTGCCAGCAGCCAGCCCGGACAGTTCAATAACTATGGCTACACCTTC
TRBJ2-7 - 14 - TRBV7-3 CASSLSGTTYEQYF TGTGCCAGCAGCTTAAGCGGGACCACCTACGAGCAGTACTTC
TRBJ2-1 TRBD1 15 - TRBV28 CASSLPDRAKNEQFF TGTGCCAGCAGTTTACCGGACAGGGCTAAAAATGAGCAGTTCTTC
TRBJ2-7 - 15 - TRBV10-3 CAISAGARSSYEQYF TGTGCCATCAGTGCAGGGGCCCGATCATCCTACGAGCAGTACTTC
TRBJ1-5 - 12 - TRBV12-3/TRBV12-4 CASSFGGQPQHF TGTGCCAGCAGTTTCGGAGGACAGCCCCAGCATTTT
TRBJ1-5 TRBD1 13 - TRBV30 CAWTPQGDQPQHF TGTGCCTGGACTCCGCAGGGGGATCAGCCCCAGCATTTT
TRBJ2-5 TRBD1 15 - TRBV28 CASCTQGMSPETQYF TGTGCCAGCTGCACACAGGGGATGTCCCCAGAGACCCAGTACTTC
TRBJ1-1 - 14 - TRBV5-6 CASSLAGMNTEAFF TGTGCCAGCAGCCTGGCAGGGATGAACACTGAAGCTTTCTTT
TRBJ2-7 - 15 - TRBV28 CASSSPGVGSYEQYF TGTGCCAGCAGTTCCCCCGGGGTGGGAAGCTACGAGCAGTACTTC
TRBJ2-3 TRBD1 17 - TRBV5-4 CASSANTGGIGTDTQYF TGTGCCAGCAGCGCCAACACAGGGGGCATAGGTACAGATACGCAGTATTTT
TRBJ2-1 - 14 - TRBV7-3 CASSTRDRGDEQFF TGTGCCAGCAGCACCAGGGACCGCGGGGATGAGCAGTTCTTC
TRBJ1-4 - 16 medium-sized TRBV7-2 CASSLAQGRASGKLFF TGTGCCAGCAGCTTAGCACAGGGCCGGGCGTCTGGGAAACTGTTTTTT
TRBJ2-3 TRBD2 17 - TRBV9 CASSVEGGLAGADTQYF TGTGCCAGCAGCGTAGAGGGGGGGCTAGCGGGAGCGGATACGCAGTATTTT
TRBJ2-5 TRBD2 14 - TRBV28 CASSSPGRDVTQYF TGTGCCAGCAGTAGTCCGGGGAGGGATGTGACCCAGTACTTC
TRBJ1-3 - 16 - TRBV18 CASSPYSGGSGNTIYF TGTGCCAGCTCACCCTATTCGGGGGGCTCTGGAAACACCATATATTTT
TRBJ1-4 TRBD1 14 - TRBV6-1 CASSQQGNNEKLFF TGTGCCAGCAGTCAACAGGGGAATAATGAAAAACTGTTTTTT
TRBJ1-1 - 16 - TRBV4-2 CASSQDLWQIHTEAFF TGTGCCAGCAGCCAAGATTTATGGCAGATTCACACTGAAGCTTTCTTT